The entry that follows covers one T cell receptor (beta chain) sequence. This specimen comes from a study of blood T cell repertoires in COVID-19. Measured with immunoSEQ multiplex PCR; TCRdb has only the in-frame clones, and not every one. The repertoire holds a few hundred thousand clones, with roughly nine tenths as singletons. This CDR3 region has 13 residues. Germline loops: CDR1 GTSNPN, CDR2 SVGIG (reference sequence). The V and J ends lost 0 bases and 7 bases, in that order; junction bases with no gene match: 3. Those enrolled, adults aged roughly 18 to 100 years, came from roughly 23 US areas. Participant-reported clinical history was the basis for cohort assignment.

This TCR was recovered from a woman in her 40s who had been exposed to COVID-19. J is TRBJ2-7 and V is TRBV30, with TRBD1 matching 10 bases. The sample comprised PBMCs or T cells enriched from blood (not recorded which). The DNA for the CDR3 is TGTGCCTGGAGTGTAGACAGGGGGCGGGAGCAGTACTTC. Its translation is CAWSVDRGREQYF.